The 6 T cell receptor beta chains below all came from one sample that was sequenced in a study of T cell repertoires in cytomegalovirus infection. TCRdb ran MiXCR on the reads and lists one entry per CDR3 protein. The sample shows some 250,000 distinct CDR3 sequences, 9.1% of them seen only once. Material for sequencing was PBMCs. The receptors derive from a human donor in good health (CMV status not recorded). Some clones in this sample may be carry-over from other donors' samples.

This clonotype appeared many times. The chain employs TRBV7-2 and TRBJ1-2; TRBD1 agrees at 8 bases. Trimming removed 5 bases from V and 4 bases from J; junction bases left unmatched: 9. This CDR3 comprises 15 residues. CDR1 and CDR2 from the germline V gene are SGHTA and FQGNSA. The CDR3 region has the DNA TGTGCCAGCAGCCTTTTCCCGGGACAGGTCTATGGCTACACCTTC. It codes for CASSLFPGQVYGYTF. The whole variable domain, remainder taken from reference TRBV7-2 and TRBJ1-2, is GAGVSQSPSNKVTEKGKDVELRCDPISGHTALYWYRQSLGQGLEFLIYFQGNSAPDKSGLPSDRFSAERTGGSVSTLTIQRTQQEDSAVYLCASSLFPGQVYGYTFGSGTRLTVV.

This clonotype was recorded many times. The V and J genes are TRBV28 and TRBJ1-1; D uncertain. Looked up from germline, CDR1 is MDHEN and CDR2 is SYDVKM. Trimming shortened V by 8 bases and J by 10 bases, and 5 bases separated the two germline ends. CDR3 length equals 8 residues. The CDR3 loop reads CASGGAFF. CDR3 DNA sequence: TGTGCCAGCGGTGGAGCTTTCTTT.

This clonotype was counted ten times or more. As DNA, the CDR3 is TGCAGCGTTGGACCAGCTGGGGGCCTAAATGAAAAACTGTTTTTT. The encoded protein is CSVGPAGGLNEKLFF. This rearrangement joins TRBV29-1 to TRBJ1-4; perhaps TRBD1 as D (6 bases). CDR1 is SQVTM and CDR2 is ANQGSEA in the germline V gene. V lost 4 bases to trimming and J lost 5 bases, with 17 bases between them. The CDR3 has 15 residues.

This clonotype turned up a few times. This sequence joins TRBV5-4 and TRBJ1-4; D is perhaps TRBD1 (5 bases). Per the germline V gene, CDR1 is SGHNT and CDR2 is YYREEE (reference sequence). V dropped 0 bases and J dropped 7 bases, with 10 bases sitting between them. The CDR3 sequence is 14 residues long. CDR3 sequence: CASSLEGVGEKLFF. DNA of the CDR3: TGTGCCAGCAGCTTGGAAGGGGTGGGTGAAAAACTGTTTTTT.

This clonotype occurred many times. At one end, the junction sequence differs from germline, possibly due to a read error. The chain carries TRBV20-1 and TRBJ2-5; 9 nucleotides line up with TRBD2. This CDR3 is built from 13 residues. Germline V lookup: CDR1 DFQATT, CDR2 SNEGSKA (reference sequence). The CDR3 sequence: CSPSGEYQETQYF. CDR3 in DNA: TGCAGTCCTAGCGGGGAGTACCAAGAGACCCAGTACTTC.

In its sample, this clonotype was seen many times. The J gene is TRBJ1-1, the V gene TRBV7-2; tentative D call: TRBD1 (6 bases). The ends were cut back, 5 bases at V and 1 base at J, with 11 bases in the middle. The length of the CDR3 is 14 residues. Germline V CDR1 and CDR2: SGHTA, FQGNSA. CDR3 sequence reads: CASSLSGQNTEAFF. CDR3 nucleotides: TGTGCCAGCAGCCTCTCGGGACAGAACACTGAAGCTTTCTTT.